Listed here are 22 T cell receptor beta chains from one sample, sequenced in a study of CD8+CD57+ T cells in acquired aplastic anemia. Investigators profiled TCR beta VDJ and CDR3 from genomic DNA template. Via MiXCR, TCRdb re-called the reads, giving one row per CDR3 protein. This table has approximately 40,000 distinct CDR3 sequences, roughly 69% appearing once. Sequencing involved patients with CD8+CD57+ cell expansion previously shown by flow cytometry. The source material was sorted CD4+, CD8+, or CD8+CD57+ T cells (not recorded which) from PBMCs. These receptors all stem from a human donor with aplastic anemia.

At least ten counts were recorded for this clonotype. The chain is built from TRBV6-5 and TRBJ2-3; either TRBD1 or TRBD2 may fit D (5 bases each). Germline V gives CDR1 MNHEY, CDR2 SVGAGI. This CDR3 is built from 14 residues. The V end lost 0 bases, the J end lost 6 bases, and 10 bases lay between the germline ends. This CDR3 is CASSYSPGRDTQYF. The DNA for the CDR3 is TGTGCCAGCAGTTACTCTCCGGGACGGGATACGCAGTATTTT.

The genes are TRBV19 and TRBJ1-4, with D unresolved. Germline CDR1 LNHDA, CDR2 SQIVND (reference sequence). V shed 2 bases and J shed 7 bases, with 5 bases lying between them. The CDR3 is 12 amino acids. This CDR3 is CASSIIGEKLFF. CDR3 DNA: TGTGCCAGTAGTATAATTGGTGAAAAACTGTTTTTT.

The CDR3 sequence: CASSWGRNTEAFF. CDR3 sequence (DNA): TGTGCCAGTAGTTGGGGACGGAACACTGAAGCTTTCTTT. The chain links TRBV19 to TRBJ1-1; tentatively, D is TRBD1 (5 bases). Germline values: CDR1 LNHDA, CDR2 SQIVND (reference sequence). Trimming removed 5 bases from V and 1 base from J, with 8 bases in between. CDR3 length: 13 amino acids. The variable domain in full, with the rest retrieved from reference TRBV19 and TRBJ1-1, is DGGITQSPKYLFRKEGQNVTLSCEQNLNHDAMYWYRQDPGQGLRLIYYSQIVNDFQKGDIAEGYSVSREKKESFPLTVTSAQKNPTAFYLCASSWGRNTEAFFGQGTRLTVV.

About this clonotype: Since a much larger clone is just one base distant, this may be a read error. The chain links TRBV15 to TRBJ1-2; D ambiguous. Germline V gene lookup returns CDR1 LNHNV and CDR2 YYDKDF (reference sequence). V was pared by 6 bases and J by 5 bases, with 16 bases between. The CDR3 is 14 residues long. This chain's CDR3 is CATRGFGDPYGYTF. CDR3 bases: TGTGCCACCAGGGGGTTCGGGGATCCTTATGGCTACACCTTC.

The V gene is TRBV9, the J gene TRBJ1-2; D uncertain. CDR1 and CDR2 (germline): SGDLS, YYNGEE. Trimming cost V 0 bases and J 5 bases, with 8 bases left between them. The CDR3 loop spans 13 amino acids. The CDR3 loop reads CASSVAVRYGYTF. The CDR3, as DNA: TGTGCCAGCAGCGTAGCGGTACGGTATGGCTACACCTTC. Looking up the rest from reference TRBV9 and TRBJ1-2 gives the full variable domain: DSGVTQTPKHLITATGQRVTLRCSPRSGDLSVYWYQQSLDQGLQFLIQYYNGEERAKGNILERFSAQQFPDLHSELNLSSLELGDSALYFCASSVAVRYGYTFGSGTRLTVV.

Many counts were recorded for this clonotype. DNA of the CDR3: TGCAGTGCTAGAGATGTAGGAAGCTCCTACAATGAGCAGTTCTTC. It encodes CSARDVGSSYNEQFF. This chain connects TRBV20-1 to TRBJ2-1; D not certain. V was pared by 0 bases and J by 0 bases, with 9 bases between. The CDR3 is 15 amino acids. Germline V CDR1 and CDR2: DFQATT, SNEGSKA (reference sequence).

This rearrangement joins TRBV9 to TRBJ2-7; D is possibly TRBD2 (6 bases). Trimming took 3 bases from V and 4 from J, leaving 11 bases between them. This CDR3 contains 13 residues. CDR1 and CDR2 (germline): SGDLS, YYNGEE. The CDR3 DNA is TGTGCCAGCAGCGGTCGACGGGAGTACGAGCAGTACTTC. Its translation: CASSGRREYEQYF.

The chain has TRBV29-1 and TRBJ1-2, with D possibly being TRBD1 (5 bases). CDR3 length equals 15 residues. Trimming left V 5 bases short and J 0 bases short, with 16 bases between. Germline lookup yields CDR1 SQVTM and CDR2 ANQGSEA. The CDR3 nucleotides are TGCAGCGTTCAGGGCACGACGGACCCTAACTATGGCTACACCTTC. Its protein product is CSVQGTTDPNYGYTF.

The chain carries TRBV5-6 and TRBJ2-7; 7 bases fit TRBD1. CDR1 SGHDT and CDR2 YYEEEE come from the germline V gene. V gave up 1 base and J gave up 5 bases; unmatched junction bases: 3. The CDR3 is made up of 13 amino acids. As DNA, the CDR3 is TGTGCCAGCAGCTTGAAGGGGACAGACGAGCAGTACTTC. Its protein product is CASSLKGTDEQYF.

The CDR3 spells CAGSVGGGTQHF. Written as DNA, the CDR3 is TGTGCCGGCAGTGTAGGAGGGGGGACCCAGCATTTT. V gene TRBV10-3 combines with J gene TRBJ1-5; possibly TRBD1 for D (6 bases). The V end lost 11 bases, the J end lost 11 bases, and 19 bases lay between the germline ends. Germline values: CDR1 ENHRY, CDR2 SYGVKD. The CDR3 loop spans 12 amino acids.

The rearrangement links TRBV19 to TRBJ1-6; no clear D gene. There are 13 residues in the CDR3. The germline CDR1 and CDR2 sequences are LNHDA and SQIVND (reference sequence). With 9 bases removed from V and 8 bases from J, the gap between germline ends came to 14 bases. The CDR3 loop is CASRLQFDSPLHF. CDR3 in DNA: TGTGCCAGCAGGCTACAGTTTGATTCACCCCTCCACTTT.

CDR3 in amino acids: CATSRGQGIRYEQYF. DNA for the CDR3: TGTGCCACCAGCAGAGGACAGGGAATACGCTACGAGCAGTACTTC. This sequence joins TRBV15 and TRBJ2-7, with TRBD1 matching over 7 bases. V trimming: 1 base; J trimming: 3 bases; junction bases outside the gene matches: 6. Germline CDR1 reads LNHNV; CDR2 reads YYDKDF (reference sequence). CDR3 length: 15 amino acids.

This clonotype came up a few times. An end of the junction differs from the germline gene, which may be a read error. This rearrangement joins TRBV20-1 to TRBJ2-7; 8 positions match TRBD1. Per the germline V gene, CDR1 is DFQATT and CDR2 is SNEGSKA (reference sequence). The CDR3 is 15 amino acids. The CDR3 region has the DNA TGCAGGGCTAGAGACCCGGGACAGGACTCCTATGAGCAGTACTTC. Protein sequence: CRARDPGQDSYEQYF.

This clonotype was picked up one time. The chain couples TRBV7-2 to TRBJ2-7; unclear D gene. The CDR3 extends over 12 amino acids. V lost 2 bases and J lost 6, with 8 bases in between. Germline assignment: CDR1 SGHTA and CDR2 FQGNSA. In DNA, the CDR3 is TGTGCCAGCAGCTTAATTGGCGTCGAGCAGTACTTC. Protein: CASSLIGVEQYF.

There are a few counts of this clonotype. The genes are TRBV15 and TRBJ1-1, with D possibly being TRBD1 (5 bases). Trimming took 5 bases from V and 0 from J, leaving 13 bases between them. This CDR3 has 15 residues. Germline values: CDR1 LNHNV, CDR2 YYDKDF (reference sequence). The CDR3 here is CATSGLDSMNTEAFF. The CDR3 DNA reads as TGTGCCACCAGCGGGCTAGACAGCATGAACACTGAAGCTTTCTTT.

This sequence joins TRBV28 and TRBJ1-3; 8 bases are a match to TRBD1. This CDR3 contains 14 residues. The junction had 8 bases not matched to a gene; V was cut back by 4 bases and J by 9 bases. Germline V CDR1 and CDR2: MDHEN, SYDVKM. The CDR3 DNA sequence: TGTGCCAGCAGTTCCCGACAGGGGTTTAGCACCATATATTTT. Protein sequence: CASSSRQGFSTIYF. The variable domain in full, completed from reference TRBV28 and TRBJ1-3, reads DVKVTQSSRYLVKRTGEKVFLECVQDMDHENMFWYRQDPGLGLRLIYFSYDVKMKEKGDIPEGYSVSREKKERFSLILESASTNQTSMYLCASSSRQGFSTIYFGEGSWLTVV.

This clonotype has a count of ten or more. The genes are TRBV20-1 and TRBJ2-3; D uncertain. V was pared by 0 bases and J by 1 base, with 14 bases between. Germline-derived CDR1 and CDR2 are DFQATT and SNEGSKA (reference sequence). The CDR3 loop spans 16 amino acids. The CDR3: CSARDLDAARTDTQYF. The CDR3 DNA reads TGCAGTGCTAGAGATTTGGACGCGGCCCGCACAGATACGCAGTATTTT.

This chain joins TRBV29-1 and TRBJ1-2, with TRBD1 matching 10 bases. V gave up 5 bases and J gave up 8 bases; unmatched junction bases: 8. Germline CDR1 reads SQVTM; CDR2 reads ANQGSEA. The CDR3 consists of 13 residues. The CDR3 DNA is TGCAGCGTTAGGGGGACAGGGGCCGAGGGCTACACCTTC. Protein product: CSVRGTGAEGYTF.

This clonotype has just a few counts. This chain joins TRBV5-1 and TRBJ2-1, with 11 nucleotides matching TRBD1. The CDR3 is 15 residues long. Germline trimming cut 4 bases from V and 3 bases from J; bases unmatched to any gene: 3. Germline lookup yields CDR1 SGHRS and CDR2 YFSETQ. The CDR3 bases are TGCGCCAGCAGCGTGGGGACAGGGGGCTACAATGAGCAGTTCTTC. Translation: CASSVGTGGYNEQFF. The whole variable domain, filled in from reference TRBV5-1 and TRBJ2-1, reads KAGVTQTPRYLIKTRGQQVTLSCSPISGHRSVSWYQQTPGQGLQFLFEYFSETQRNKGNFPGRFSGRQFSNSRSEMNVSTLELGDSALYLCASSVGTGGYNEQFFGPGTRLTVL.

CDR3 protein: CASSLGGYGGHNTEAFF. The CDR3 DNA reads as TGTGCCAGCAGCTTAGGAGGGTACGGGGGACATAACACTGAAGCTTTCTTT. This rearrangement joins TRBV11-1 to TRBJ1-1; maybe TRBD1 (6 bases). The CDR3 covers 17 residues. Looked up from germline, CDR1 is SGHAT and CDR2 is FQDESV (reference sequence). The V gene lost 1 base and the J gene lost 2 bases, with 17 bases spanning the gap. Based on the CDR3 plus reference TRBV11-1 and TRBJ1-1, the full variable domain is EAEVAQSPRYKITEKSQAVAFWCDPISGHATLYWYRQILGQGPELLVQFQDESVVDDSQLPKDRFSAERLKGVDSTLKIQPAELGDSAMYLCASSLGGYGGHNTEAFFGQGTRLTVV.

This clonotype occurred many times. V gene TRBV27 combines with J gene TRBJ1-2; maybe TRBD1 (6 bases). Germline V gives CDR1 MNHEY, CDR2 SMNVEV (reference sequence). This CDR3 comprises 17 residues. Between the trimmed V and J ends, which lost 0 bases and 0 bases, there was a span of 14 bases. Written as DNA, the CDR3 is TGTGCCAGCAGTTTATCGAAGGGGGGACGGGCTAACTATGGCTACACCTTC. Translating gives CASSLSKGGRANYGYTF.

This sequence joins TRBV6-1 and TRBJ2-7, with 7 positions matching TRBD1. Trimming cost V 11 bases and J 5 bases; bases outside gene matches: 15. The CDR3 covers 14 residues. Per the germline V gene, CDR1 is MNHNS and CDR2 is SASEGT. CDR3: CALAPGQNFHEQYF. DNA for the CDR3: TGTGCCTTGGCCCCGGGACAGAATTTCCACGAGCAGTACTTC.